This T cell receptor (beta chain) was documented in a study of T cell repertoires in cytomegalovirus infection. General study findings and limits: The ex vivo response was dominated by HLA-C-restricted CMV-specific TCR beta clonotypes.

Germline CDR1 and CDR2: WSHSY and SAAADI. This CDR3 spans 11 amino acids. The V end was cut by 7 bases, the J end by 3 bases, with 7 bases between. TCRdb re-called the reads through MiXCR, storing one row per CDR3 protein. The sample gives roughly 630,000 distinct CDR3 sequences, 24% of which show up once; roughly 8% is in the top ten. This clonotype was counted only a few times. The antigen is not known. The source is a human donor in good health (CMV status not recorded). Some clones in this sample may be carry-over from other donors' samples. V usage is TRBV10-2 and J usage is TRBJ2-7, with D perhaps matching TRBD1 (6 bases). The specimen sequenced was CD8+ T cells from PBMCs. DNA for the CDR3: TGCGCCAGCAAGGACAGCTACGAGCAGTACTTC. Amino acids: CASKDSYEQYF.